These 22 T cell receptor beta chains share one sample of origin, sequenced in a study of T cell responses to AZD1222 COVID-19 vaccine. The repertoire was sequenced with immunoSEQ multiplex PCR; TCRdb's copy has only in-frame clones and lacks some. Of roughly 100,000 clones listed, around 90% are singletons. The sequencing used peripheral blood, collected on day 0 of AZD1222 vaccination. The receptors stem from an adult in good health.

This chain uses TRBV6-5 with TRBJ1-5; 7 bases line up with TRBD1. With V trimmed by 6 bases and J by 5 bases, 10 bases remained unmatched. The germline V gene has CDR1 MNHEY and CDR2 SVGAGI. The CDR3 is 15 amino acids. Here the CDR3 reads CASRKDLDRDQPQHF. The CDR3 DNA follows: TGTGCCAGCAGGAAAGACCTTGACAGGGATCAGCCCCAGCATTTT.

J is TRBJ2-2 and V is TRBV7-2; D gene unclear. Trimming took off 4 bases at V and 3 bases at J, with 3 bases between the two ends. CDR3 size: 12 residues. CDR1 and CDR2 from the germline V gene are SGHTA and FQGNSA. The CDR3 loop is CASSSYTGELFF. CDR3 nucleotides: TGTGCCAGCAGCTCTTACACCGGGGAGCTGTTTTTT.

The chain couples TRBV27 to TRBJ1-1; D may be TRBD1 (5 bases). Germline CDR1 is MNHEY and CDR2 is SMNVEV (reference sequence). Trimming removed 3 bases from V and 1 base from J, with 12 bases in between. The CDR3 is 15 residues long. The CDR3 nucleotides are TGTGCCAGCAGTTTGTACGGGACCCAGAACACTGAAGCTTTCTTT. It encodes CASSLYGTQNTEAFF.

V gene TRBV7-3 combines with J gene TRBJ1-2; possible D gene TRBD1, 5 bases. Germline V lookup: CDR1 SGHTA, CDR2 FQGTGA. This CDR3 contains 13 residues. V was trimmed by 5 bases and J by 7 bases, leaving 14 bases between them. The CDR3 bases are TGTGCCAGCAGCCCGATCGGGGGGTTTGGCTACACCTTC. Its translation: CASSPIGGFGYTF.

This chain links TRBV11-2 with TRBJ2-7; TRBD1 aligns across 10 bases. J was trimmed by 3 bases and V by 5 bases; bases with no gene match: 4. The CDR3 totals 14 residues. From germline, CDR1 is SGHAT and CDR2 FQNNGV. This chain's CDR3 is CASSPGDRGYEQYF. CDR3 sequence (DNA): TGTGCCAGCAGCCCCGGGGACAGGGGCTACGAGCAGTACTTC.

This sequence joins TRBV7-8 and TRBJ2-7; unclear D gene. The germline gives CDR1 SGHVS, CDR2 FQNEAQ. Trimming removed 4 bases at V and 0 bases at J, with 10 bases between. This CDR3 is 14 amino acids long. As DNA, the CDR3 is TGTGCCAGCAGCTCTGGTATTAGCTCCTACGAGCAGTACTTC. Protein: CASSSGISSYEQYF.

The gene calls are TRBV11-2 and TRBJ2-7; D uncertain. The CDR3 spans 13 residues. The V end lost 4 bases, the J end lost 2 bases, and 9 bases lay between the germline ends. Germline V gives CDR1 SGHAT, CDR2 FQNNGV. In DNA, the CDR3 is TGTGCCAGCAGCTCCCCACCCACCTACGAGCAGTACTTC. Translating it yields CASSSPPTYEQYF.

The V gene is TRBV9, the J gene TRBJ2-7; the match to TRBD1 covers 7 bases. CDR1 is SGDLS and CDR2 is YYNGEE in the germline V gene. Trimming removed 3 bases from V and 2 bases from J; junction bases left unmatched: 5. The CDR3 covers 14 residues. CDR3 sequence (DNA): TGTGCCAGCAGCGGAAGGGACAGCGCCTACGAGCAGTACTTC. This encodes CASSGRDSAYEQYF.

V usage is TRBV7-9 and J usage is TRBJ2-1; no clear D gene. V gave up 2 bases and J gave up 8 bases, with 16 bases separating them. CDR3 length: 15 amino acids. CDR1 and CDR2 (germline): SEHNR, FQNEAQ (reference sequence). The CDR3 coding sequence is TGTGCCAGCAGCTTATCTCAGACCCGGCTCGATGAGCAGTTCTTC. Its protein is CASSLSQTRLDEQFF.

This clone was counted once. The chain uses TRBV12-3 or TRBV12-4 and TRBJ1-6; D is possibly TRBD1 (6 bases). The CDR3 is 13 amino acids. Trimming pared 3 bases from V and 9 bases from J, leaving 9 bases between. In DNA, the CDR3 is TGTGCCAGCAGTTTGAGGGGGATTTCACCCCTCCACTTT. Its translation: CASSLRGISPLHF.

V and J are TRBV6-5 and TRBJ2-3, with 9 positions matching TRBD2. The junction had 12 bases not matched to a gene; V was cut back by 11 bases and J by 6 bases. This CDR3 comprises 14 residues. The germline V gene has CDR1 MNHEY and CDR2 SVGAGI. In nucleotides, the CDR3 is TGTGCCGTACAGCGAGCGGGGGGCCCGGATACGCAGTATTTT. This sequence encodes CAVQRAGGPDTQYF.

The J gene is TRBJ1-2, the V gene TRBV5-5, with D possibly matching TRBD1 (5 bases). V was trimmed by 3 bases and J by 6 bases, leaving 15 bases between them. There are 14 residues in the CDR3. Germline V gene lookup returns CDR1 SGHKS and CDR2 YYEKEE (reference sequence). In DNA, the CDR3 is TGTGCCAGCAGCTCGGACACAATTCCCAATGGCTACACCTTC. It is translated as CASSSDTIPNGYTF.

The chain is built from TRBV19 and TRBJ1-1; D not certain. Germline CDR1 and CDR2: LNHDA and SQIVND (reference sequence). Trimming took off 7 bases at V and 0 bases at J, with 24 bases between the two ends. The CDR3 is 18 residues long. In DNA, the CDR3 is TGTGCCAGTACCAAACGGTCCAACCCCAATCTTATGAACACTGAAGCTTTCTTT. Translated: CASTKRSNPNLMNTEAFF.

The DNA of the CDR3 is TGTGCCTGGATTTTTAGCGGGGGGGACAATGAGCAGTTCTTC. This codes for CAWIFSGGDNEQFF. This chain uses TRBV30 with TRBJ2-1; 11 bases are a match to TRBD2. Germline-derived CDR1 and CDR2 are GTSNPN and SVGIG (reference sequence). Trimming cost V 4 bases and J 5 bases; bases outside gene matches: 4. CDR3 length equals 14 residues.

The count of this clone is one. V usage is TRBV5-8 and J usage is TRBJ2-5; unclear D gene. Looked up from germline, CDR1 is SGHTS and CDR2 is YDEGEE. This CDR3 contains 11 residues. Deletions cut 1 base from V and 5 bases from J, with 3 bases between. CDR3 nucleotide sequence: TGTGCCAGCAGCTTGATGGAGACCCAGTACTTC. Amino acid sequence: CASSLMETQYF.

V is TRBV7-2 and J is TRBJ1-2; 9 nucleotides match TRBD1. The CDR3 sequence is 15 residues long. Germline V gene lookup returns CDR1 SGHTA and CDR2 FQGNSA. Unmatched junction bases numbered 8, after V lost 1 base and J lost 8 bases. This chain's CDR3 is CASSLGVGQGDGYTF. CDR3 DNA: TGTGCCAGCAGCTTAGGTGTGGGACAGGGAGACGGCTACACCTTC.

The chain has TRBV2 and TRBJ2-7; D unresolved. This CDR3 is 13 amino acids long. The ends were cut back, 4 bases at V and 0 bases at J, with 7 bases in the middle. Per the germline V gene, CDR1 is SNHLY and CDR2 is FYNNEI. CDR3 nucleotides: TGTGCCAGCAGTGTGGACCTCTCCTACGAGCAGTACTTC. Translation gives CASSVDLSYEQYF.

CDR3 DNA sequence: TGTGCCAGCAGTAGGCGCAGTGGGGGGGGCACCGGGGAGCTGTTTTTT. Translating gives CASSRRSGGGTGELFF. This chain joins TRBV27 and TRBJ2-2; 7 bases line up with TRBD2. Germline CDR1 and CDR2: MNHEY and SMNVEV (reference sequence). The V segment lost 5 bases and the J segment 4 bases; nucleotides outside the gene matches: 10. This CDR3 is built from 16 residues.

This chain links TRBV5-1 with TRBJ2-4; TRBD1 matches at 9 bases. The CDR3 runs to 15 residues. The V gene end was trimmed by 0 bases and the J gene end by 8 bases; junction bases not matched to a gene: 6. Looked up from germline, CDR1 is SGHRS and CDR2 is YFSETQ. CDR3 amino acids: CASSLGQGEVDIQYF. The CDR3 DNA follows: TGCGCCAGCAGCTTGGGACAGGGGGAGGTGGACATTCAGTACTTC.

This CDR3 is CASGPTANTGELFF. CDR3 DNA: TGCGCCAGCGGCCCGACGGCGAACACCGGGGAGCTGTTTTTT. J is TRBJ2-2 and V is TRBV10-2; no reliable D call. The CDR3 is 14 amino acids. The ends were cut back, 8 bases at V and 0 bases at J, with 10 bases in the middle. Germline V gene sequence: CDR1 WSHSY, CDR2 SAAADI.

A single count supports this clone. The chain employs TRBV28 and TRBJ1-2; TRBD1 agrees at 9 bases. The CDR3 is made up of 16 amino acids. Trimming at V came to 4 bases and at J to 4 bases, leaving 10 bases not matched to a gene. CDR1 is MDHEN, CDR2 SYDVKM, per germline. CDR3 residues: CASSSPGDRAPYGYTF. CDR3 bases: TGTGCCAGCAGTTCCCCGGGGGACAGGGCGCCCTATGGCTACACCTTC.

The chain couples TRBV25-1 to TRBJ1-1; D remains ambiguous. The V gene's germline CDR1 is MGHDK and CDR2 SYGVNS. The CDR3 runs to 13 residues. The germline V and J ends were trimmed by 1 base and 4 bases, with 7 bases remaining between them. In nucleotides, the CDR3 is TGTGCCAGCAGTGAATTGTTTTCCACTGAAGCTTTCTTT. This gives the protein CASSELFSTEAFF.